What follows are 27 T cell receptor beta chains derived from one specimen sequenced in a study of control samples from healthy donors and cancer patients. Sequencing used immunoSEQ multiplex PCR; TCRdb keeps in-frame clones, though not all of them. The profile shows under 150,000 clones, roughly 92% of them singletons. The material sequenced was blood. The receptors derive from a man aged 30-40 years in good health.

The chain carries TRBV30 and TRBJ1-4, with TRBD1 matching 8 bases. Per germline, CDR1 GTSNPN and CDR2 SVGIG (reference sequence). With V trimmed by 4 bases and J by 7 bases, 8 bases remained unmatched. The CDR3 covers 14 residues. The CDR3 DNA follows: TGTGCCTGGACAAATCAGGGGGCAGGTGAAAAACTGTTTTTT. Translated: CAWTNQGAGEKLFF.

The chain carries TRBV6-5 and TRBJ1-2; 7 bases match TRBD1. Germline loops: CDR1 MNHEY, CDR2 SVGAGI. The CDR3 has 13 residues. V lost 7 bases and J lost 5; bases outside the gene matches: 7. The CDR3 is CASIGQENYGYTF. CDR3 bases: TGTGCCAGCATCGGACAGGAAAATTATGGCTACACCTTC.

The chain has TRBV28 and TRBJ2-7; D remains unclear. This CDR3 contains 15 residues. V lost 4 bases and J 3 bases, leaving 16 bases between the germline ends. The V gene's germline CDR1 is MDHEN and CDR2 SYDVKM. As DNA, the CDR3 is TGTGCCAGCAGTTCGAACGTGACTCCGGTCTACGAGCAGTACTTC. Protein sequence: CASSSNVTPVYEQYF.

The chain combines TRBV28 with TRBJ2-5, with 7 bases aligning to TRBD1. The J call may be wrong; the DNA end is better matched by TRBJ2-7. The CDR3 loop spans 13 amino acids. Germline-derived CDR1 and CDR2 are MDHEN and SYDVKM. The chain's CDR3 is CASSQGQAYEQYF. The CDR3 DNA reads TGTGCCAGCAGTCAAGGACAGGCCTACGAGCAGTACTTC.

The chain uses TRBV21-1 and TRBJ1-5; TRBD1, the table's D call, lacks a check against the DNA. TRBV21-1 is deemed a pseudogene. The CDR3 is made up of 16 amino acids. This CDR3 reads CASSERTVYSNQPQHF. DNA for the CDR3: TGTGCCAGCAGCGAACGGACAGTTTATAGCAATCAGCCCCAGCATTTT.

The genes are TRBV2 and TRBJ1-2; D gene ambiguous. Germline CDR1 and CDR2: SNHLY and FYNNEI. The CDR3 is made up of 14 amino acids. The V end was cut by 2 bases, the J end by 3 bases, with 10 bases between. The CDR3 reads CASSEYSGDYGYTF. In DNA form, the CDR3 reads TGTGCCAGCAGTGAATATTCAGGAGACTATGGCTACACCTTC.

The chain combines TRBV28 with TRBJ1-3, with 11 bases matching TRBD1. The CDR3 is 15 residues long. V trimming: 5 bases; J trimming: 3 bases; junction bases outside the gene matches: 3. Germline CDR1 reads MDHEN; CDR2 reads SYDVKM. This CDR3 is CASSEDRGLGNTIYF. The CDR3 DNA is TGTGCCAGCAGTGAGGACAGGGGGCTTGGAAACACCATATATTTT.

The rearrangement uses TRBV2 and TRBJ2-7; D gene unclear. V was shortened by 4 bases and J by 6 bases, with 7 bases between the two germline ends. Germline loops: CDR1 SNHLY, CDR2 FYNNEI. The CDR3 has 11 residues. CDR3 amino acids: CASSGPLEQYF. The CDR3 coding sequence is TGTGCCAGCAGTGGGCCGCTCGAGCAGTACTTC.

J is TRBJ2-3 and V is TRBV28; D might be TRBD1 (6 bases). Germline CDR1 MDHEN, CDR2 SYDVKM. V lost 3 bases, J lost 5 bases, and 9 bases lay in between. This CDR3 is 13 amino acids long. This chain's CDR3 is CASSLGAIDTQYF. CDR3 DNA: TGTGCCAGCAGTTTGGGGGCGATAGATACGCAGTATTTT.

J is TRBJ1-6 and V is TRBV28; the match to TRBD1 covers 7 bases. V shed 3 bases and J 8 bases; nucleotides not matched to a gene: 1. The CDR3 runs 13 residues. From germline, CDR1 is MDHEN and CDR2 SYDVKM. CDR3 DNA sequence: TGTGCCAGCAGTTTGGACAGGTATTCACCCCTCCACTTT. Its translation: CASSLDRYSPLHF. Drawing the rest from reference TRBV28 and TRBJ1-6, the complete variable domain is DVKVTQSSRYLVKRTGEKVFLECVQDMDHENMFWYRQDPGLGLRLIYFSYDVKMKEKGDIPEGYSVSREKKERFSLILESASTNQTSMYLCASSLDRYSPLHFGNGTRLTVT.

This clone was observed once. The V call is TRBV10-3, the J call TRBJ2-7; the D call may be TRBD1 or TRBD2 (6 bases each). In germline, CDR1 is ENHRY, CDR2 SYGVKD. This CDR3 spans 13 amino acids. Trimming took off 3 bases at V and 5 bases at J, with 11 bases between the two ends. CDR3 loop: CAISDTGANEQYF. CDR3 bases: TGTGCCATCAGTGATACGGGGGCGAACGAGCAGTACTTC.

J is TRBJ2-2 and V is TRBV11-3; 10 bases line up with TRBD2. This CDR3 comprises 19 residues. With 3 bases clipped from V and 2 bases from J, the junction kept 12 bases outside the gene matches. The germline CDR1 and CDR2 sequences are SGHNT and YENEEA. In DNA, the CDR3 is TGTGCCAGCAGCTTCGCTTTAAGCGGGAGGGCGAGAAACACCGGGGAGCTGTTTTTT. This translates into CASSFALSGRARNTGELFF.

The gene calls are TRBV7-9 and TRBJ1-6; 9 positions agree with TRBD1. The CDR3 extends over 16 amino acids. Germline CDR1 and CDR2: SEHNR and FQNEAQ (reference sequence). Unmatched junction bases numbered 9, after V lost 5 bases and J lost 7 bases. Here the CDR3 DNA reads TGTGCCAGCAGCCCTAGACAGGGGGTCGACAATTCACCCCTCCACTTT. Encoded protein: CASSPRQGVDNSPLHF.

The chain employs TRBV27 and TRBJ1-1; the D is unclear. V was trimmed by 6 bases and J by 8 bases, leaving 13 bases between them. Germline CDR1 is MNHEY and CDR2 is SMNVEV (reference sequence). The CDR3 loop spans 12 amino acids. CDR3 loop: CASSSYPGEAFF. In DNA form, the CDR3 reads TGTGCCAGCAGCTCTTACCCAGGAGAAGCTTTCTTT.

The V and J genes are TRBV7-9 and TRBJ1-6; no clear D gene. Germline lookup yields CDR1 SEHNR and CDR2 FQNEAQ (reference sequence). The V and J ends lost 1 base and 7 bases respectively, with 5 bases between them. CDR3 length: 13 amino acids. CDR3 sequence (DNA): TGTGCCAGCAGCTTAGTTTGGAATTCACCCCTCCACTTT. Translated, it gives CASSLVWNSPLHF. Full variable domain (remainder filled in from reference TRBV7-9 and TRBJ1-6): DTGVSQNPRHKITKRGQNVTFRCDPISEHNRLYWYRQTLGQGPEFLTYFQNEAQLEKSRLLSDRFSAERPKGSFSTLEIQRTEQGDSAMYLCASSLVWNSPLHFGNGTRLTVT.

The V call is TRBV16, the J call TRBJ1-1; TRBD1 aligns across 9 bases. The CDR3 spans 15 residues. CDR1 and CDR2 from the germline V gene are KGHSY and FQNENV. Trimming took 2 bases from V and 3 from J; bases not matched to a gene: 4. CDR3 DNA: TGTGCCAGCAGCCAACGACAGGGGGGTTACACTGAAGCTTTCTTT. It is translated as CASSQRQGGYTEAFF.

This sequence joins TRBV6-2 or TRBV6-3 and TRBJ2-5; D could derive from TRBD1 or TRBD2 (6 bases each). Trimming cost V 6 bases and J 4 bases, with 21 bases left between them. The CDR3 is made up of 16 amino acids. The germline CDR1 and CDR2 sequences are MNHEY and SVGEGT. The CDR3: CASSPTRTIRGETQYF. The CDR3 DNA is TGTGCCAGCAGCCCGACCCGGACTATCAGGGGAGAGACCCAGTACTTC.

This chain's CDR3 is CASSLGDRVSSGYTF. CDR3 sequence (DNA): TGTGCCAGCAGCTTAGGTGACAGGGTCTCTAGTGGCTACACCTTC. The V gene is TRBV7-8, the J gene TRBJ1-2; 7 nucleotides align to TRBD1. After removal of 1 base from V and 7 bases from J, the junction contained 9 bases not matched to a gene. Germline-derived CDR1 and CDR2 are SGHVS and FQNEAQ. This CDR3 region has 15 residues. The whole variable domain, filled in from reference TRBV7-8 and TRBJ1-2, reads GAGVSQSPRYKVAKRGQDVALRCDPISGHVSLFWYQQALGQGPEFLTYFQNEAQLDKSGLPSDRFFAERPEGSVSTLKIQRTQQEDSAVYLCASSLGDRVSSGYTFGSGTRLTVV.

The V and J genes are TRBV6-5 and TRBJ1-1; D might be TRBD1 (6 bases). The length of the CDR3 is 13 residues. The ends were cut back, 5 bases at V and 8 bases at J, with 15 bases in the middle. The germline V gene has CDR1 MNHEY and CDR2 SVGAGI. CDR3 sequence (DNA): TGTGCCAGCAGTCGAGCAGGGGCCGCAGAAGCTTTCTTT. This codes for CASSRAGAAEAFF.

The chain couples TRBV20-1 to TRBJ1-5; weak D call: TRBD1 (5 bases). Germline values: CDR1 DFQATT, CDR2 SNEGSKA (reference sequence). The CDR3 is made up of 13 amino acids. V was pared by 3 bases and J by 1 base, with 7 bases between. CDR3 DNA: TGCAGTGCTAGTAGGGACAGCAATCAGCCCCAGCATTTT. Its protein product is CSASRDSNQPQHF.

The chain uses TRBV7-9 and TRBJ2-2, with D uncertain. With 2 bases removed from V and 5 bases from J, the gap between germline ends came to 6 bases. The CDR3 is made up of 13 amino acids. The germline CDR1 and CDR2 sequences are SEHNR and FQNEAQ (reference sequence). In DNA, the CDR3 is TGTGCCAGCAGCTTAAGGGTGACCGGGGAGCTGTTTTTT. Protein product: CASSLRVTGELFF.

The chain's CDR3 is CASTPTSASYNEQFF. CDR3 sequence (DNA): TGTGCCAGCACCCCGACTAGCGCCTCCTACAATGAGCAGTTCTTC. The V gene is TRBV28, the J gene TRBJ2-1, with 8 bases fitting TRBD2. V lost 7 bases to trimming and J lost 0 bases; unmatched junction nucleotides: 5. Germline CDR1 and CDR2: MDHEN and SYDVKM. The CDR3 length is 15 residues.

The rearrangement uses TRBV7-9 and TRBJ2-5; either TRBD1 or TRBD2 may fit D (5 bases each). V lost 1 base and J 5 bases, leaving 11 bases between the germline ends. Germline lookup yields CDR1 SEHNR and CDR2 FQNEAQ (reference sequence). This CDR3 is 14 amino acids long. CDR3 in DNA: TGTGCCAGCAGCTTAGTTAACTGGGGGGAGACCCAGTACTTC. The encoded protein is CASSLVNWGETQYF.

This chain joins TRBV29-1 and TRBJ1-4, with D hard to call. In germline, CDR1 is SQVTM, CDR2 ANQGSEA. The CDR3 length is 12 residues. V dropped 5 bases and J dropped 7 bases, with 11 bases sitting between them. The CDR3 spells CSVRQKREKLFF. The DNA for the CDR3 is TGCAGCGTTAGGCAGAAGCGTGAAAAACTGTTTTTT.

This chain joins TRBV7-6 and TRBJ1-6; 10 bases fit TRBD1. The CDR3 runs 15 residues. Germline CDR1 reads SGHVS; CDR2 reads FNYEAQ. V was pared by 4 bases and J by 8 bases, with 5 bases of the junction left unmatched. In DNA form, the CDR3 reads TGTGCCAGCAGCTATAGACAGGGGGCGGATTCACCCCTCCACTTT. The encoded protein is CASSYRQGADSPLHF.

J is TRBJ2-3 and V is TRBV7-9; D is perhaps TRBD2 (5 bases). CDR3 length: 14 amino acids. The V and J ends lost 5 bases and 4 bases respectively, with 13 bases between them. The germline gives CDR1 SEHNR, CDR2 FQNEAQ (reference sequence). CDR3 coding DNA: TGTGCCAGCAGCACACTAGTGTCGCCAGATACGCAGTATTTT. Its translation is CASSTLVSPDTQYF.

With regard to this clone: Mismatch with germline at one junction end may stem from a read error. The chain carries TRBV2 and TRBJ2-3, with 7 bases that match TRBD1. Per germline, CDR1 SNHLY and CDR2 FYNNEI. This CDR3 is built from 14 residues. DNA for the CDR3: TGTGCCAGGAGTGGGACAGTGAGCACAGATACGCAGTATTTT. Translating it yields CARSGTVSTDTQYF.